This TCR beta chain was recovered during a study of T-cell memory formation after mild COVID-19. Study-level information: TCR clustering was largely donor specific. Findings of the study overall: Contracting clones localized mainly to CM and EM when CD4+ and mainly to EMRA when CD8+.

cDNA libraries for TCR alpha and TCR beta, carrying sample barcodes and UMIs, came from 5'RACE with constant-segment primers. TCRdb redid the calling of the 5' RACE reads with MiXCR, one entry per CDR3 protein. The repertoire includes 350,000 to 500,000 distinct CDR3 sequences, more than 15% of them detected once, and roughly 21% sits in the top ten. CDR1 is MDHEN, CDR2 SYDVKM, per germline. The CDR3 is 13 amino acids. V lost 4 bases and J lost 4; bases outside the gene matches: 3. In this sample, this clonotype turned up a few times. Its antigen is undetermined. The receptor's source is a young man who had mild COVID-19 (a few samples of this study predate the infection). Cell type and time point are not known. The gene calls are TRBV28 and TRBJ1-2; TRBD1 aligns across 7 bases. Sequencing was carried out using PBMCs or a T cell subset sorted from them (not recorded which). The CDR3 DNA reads TGTGCCAGCAGTTCAAAGGGGGCCTATGGCTACACCTTC. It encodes CASSSKGAYGYTF.